This T cell receptor (beta chain) was identified in a study of blood T cell repertoires in COVID-19. Study background: Italy, Spain and the United States were the sources of the convalescent and acute COVID-19 samples.

This clone occurred once. Only in-frame clones appear in the TCRdb table, and some are missing; sequencing was by immunoSEQ multiplex PCR. The sample lists over 120,000 clones, 88% occurring once. V lost 3 bases and J lost 10, with 16 bases in between. The CDR3 totals 15 residues. The germline V gene encodes CDR1 SNHLY and CDR2 FYNNEI. V and J are TRBV2 and TRBJ1-6, with D perhaps TRBD1 (5 bases). This TCR derives from a woman aged 50 to 60 with acute or convalescent COVID-19. The sample taken for sequencing was peripheral blood. The CDR3 loop is CASSDPDTARSPLHF. The CDR3 region has the DNA TGTGCCAGCAGTGACCCGGACACAGCGAGGTCACCCCTCCACTTT.